The TCR beta chain under discussion was sequenced for a study of blood T cells in healthy people across ages. Study-wide points: Comparison with aged donors showed that long-lived donors had more naive CD4+ cells and higher diversity.

As regards this clonotype: Antigen: not known.

At least 7 million PBMCs were isolated per sample. A second PCR, run for roughly 7 to 12 cycles, used a sample-barcoded 5' primer plus a J-beta primer mix. No fewer than 3 million CDR3-containing paired-end reads came from each sample. TCRdb processed the 5' RACE reads anew with MiXCR; each CDR3 protein has one entry. The repertoire has about 780,000 distinct CDR3 sequences, 46% of them found once; the top ten carry around 18%. The CDR3 covers 16 residues. Germline-derived CDR1 and CDR2 are SGHTA and FQGNSA. Trimming took 5 bases from V and 4 from J, leaving 17 bases between them. The receptor was derived from a man older than 75 in good health. Sequencing was done on a sample of blood. The V and J genes are TRBV7-2 and TRBJ2-2; D is uncertain. CDR3 loop: CASSMSLSPLTGELFF. CDR3 coding DNA: TGTGCCAGCAGCATGAGTCTGTCCCCCCTCACCGGGGAGCTGTTTTTT.